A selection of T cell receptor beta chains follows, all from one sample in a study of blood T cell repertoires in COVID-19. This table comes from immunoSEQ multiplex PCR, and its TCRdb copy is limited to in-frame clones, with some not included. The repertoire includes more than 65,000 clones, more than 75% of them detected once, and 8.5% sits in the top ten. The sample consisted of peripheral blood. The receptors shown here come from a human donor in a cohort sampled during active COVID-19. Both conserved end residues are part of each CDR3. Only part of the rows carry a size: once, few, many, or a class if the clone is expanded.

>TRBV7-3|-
CASSLNKGQTSDGYTF
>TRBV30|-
CAWSVGPRGSPLHF
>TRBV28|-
CASSSAGGAGSYNSPLHF
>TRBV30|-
CAWSAGGGYTF
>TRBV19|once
CASFEEKGYTF
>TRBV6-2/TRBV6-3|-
CASSYQASYEQYF
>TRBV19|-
CASRKPQGAPYGYTF
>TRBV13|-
CASSSSEVAGGYEQYF
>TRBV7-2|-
CASSLYRGSNQPQHF
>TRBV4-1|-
CASSQEGGLAISYEQYF
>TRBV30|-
CAWRFPGTYEQYF
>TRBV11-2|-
CASSEGGGEQYF
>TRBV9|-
CASSGFGEGEQYF
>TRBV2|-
CATLRRDGYTF
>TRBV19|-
CASTIKGAGANVLTF
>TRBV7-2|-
CASSKPTGDVDSPLHF
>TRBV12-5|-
CASGYVEAVGYTF
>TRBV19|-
CASSVAGGSYEQYF
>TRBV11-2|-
CASSPRKYRGGDNEQFF
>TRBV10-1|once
CASAGGFVDEQYF
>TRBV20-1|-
CSASEQYF
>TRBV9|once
CASSEGDRVNEQYF
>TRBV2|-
CASSQNRVVSGNTIYF
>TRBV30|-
CAFFGHLNTEAFF
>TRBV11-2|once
CASSLIFSDAGKGEQYF
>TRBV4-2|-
CASSQEPYSTGGPEAFF
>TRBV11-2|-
CASSLALNTEAFF
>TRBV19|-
CASSMRGSEAFF
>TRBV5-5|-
CASTPGTGAGEKLFF
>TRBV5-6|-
CASSVITGAEQYF
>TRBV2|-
CASSEYGSYEQYF
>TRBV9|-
CASSHGQGARTEAFF
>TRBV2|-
CASIPTDSNYGYTF
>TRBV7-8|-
CASSKGGADYGYTF
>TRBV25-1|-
CASSETGSYNSPLHF
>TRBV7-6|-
CASSLKTGGNSPLHF
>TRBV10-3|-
CAISEGASGGSTDTQYF
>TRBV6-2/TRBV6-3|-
CASSYLLGQGAGNTEAFF